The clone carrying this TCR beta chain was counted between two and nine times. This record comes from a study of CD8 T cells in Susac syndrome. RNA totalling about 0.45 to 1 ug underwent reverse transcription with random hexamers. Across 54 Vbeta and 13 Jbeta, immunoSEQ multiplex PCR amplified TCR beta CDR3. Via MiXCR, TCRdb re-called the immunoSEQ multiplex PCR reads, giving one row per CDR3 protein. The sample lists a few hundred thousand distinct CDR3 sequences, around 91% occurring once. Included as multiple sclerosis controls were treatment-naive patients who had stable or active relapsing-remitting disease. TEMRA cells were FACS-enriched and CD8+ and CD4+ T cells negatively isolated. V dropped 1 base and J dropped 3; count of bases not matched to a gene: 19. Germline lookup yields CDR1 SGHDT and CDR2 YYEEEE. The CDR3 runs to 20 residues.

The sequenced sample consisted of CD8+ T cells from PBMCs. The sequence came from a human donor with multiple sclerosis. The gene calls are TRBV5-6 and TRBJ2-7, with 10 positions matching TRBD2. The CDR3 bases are TGTGCCAGCAGCTTGTCGGGGGGCCTAGCGGGAGTTTCAGATATCTACGAGCAGTACTTC. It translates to CASSLSGGLAGVSDIYEQYF.